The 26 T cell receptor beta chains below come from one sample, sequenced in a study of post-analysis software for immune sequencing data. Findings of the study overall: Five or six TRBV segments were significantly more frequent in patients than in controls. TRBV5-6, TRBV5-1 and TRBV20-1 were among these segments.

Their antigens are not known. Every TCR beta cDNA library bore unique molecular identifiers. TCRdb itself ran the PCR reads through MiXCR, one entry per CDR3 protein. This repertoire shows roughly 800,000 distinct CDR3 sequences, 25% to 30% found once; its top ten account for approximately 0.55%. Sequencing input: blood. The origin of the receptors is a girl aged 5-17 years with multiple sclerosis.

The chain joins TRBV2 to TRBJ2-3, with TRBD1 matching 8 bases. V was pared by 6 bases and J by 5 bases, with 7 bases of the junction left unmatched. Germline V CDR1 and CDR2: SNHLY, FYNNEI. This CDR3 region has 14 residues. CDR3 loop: CASSPGQAGDTQYF. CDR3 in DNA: TGTGCCAGCAGCCCGGGACAGGCGGGAGATACGCAGTATTTT. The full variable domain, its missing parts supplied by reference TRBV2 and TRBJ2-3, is EPEVTQTPSHQVTQMGQEVILRCVPISNHLYFYWYRQILGQKVEFLVSFYNNEISEKSEIFDDQFSVERPDGSNFTLKIRSTKLEDSAMYFCASSPGQAGDTQYFGPGTRLTVL.

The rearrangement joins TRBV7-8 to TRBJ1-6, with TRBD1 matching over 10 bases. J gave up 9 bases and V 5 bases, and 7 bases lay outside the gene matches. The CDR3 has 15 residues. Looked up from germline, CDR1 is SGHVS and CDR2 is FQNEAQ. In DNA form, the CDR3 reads TGTGCCAGCAGCCCGGACAGGGGGTATTCTTCACCCCTCCACTTT. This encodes CASSPDRGYSSPLHF.

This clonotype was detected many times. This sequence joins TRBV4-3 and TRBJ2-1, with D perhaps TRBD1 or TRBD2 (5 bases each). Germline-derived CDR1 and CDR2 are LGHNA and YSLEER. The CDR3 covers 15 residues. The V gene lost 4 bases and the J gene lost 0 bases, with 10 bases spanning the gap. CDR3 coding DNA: TGCGCCAGCAGCCCGGGGCCCCTCTCCTACAATGAGCAGTTCTTC. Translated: CASSPGPLSYNEQFF.

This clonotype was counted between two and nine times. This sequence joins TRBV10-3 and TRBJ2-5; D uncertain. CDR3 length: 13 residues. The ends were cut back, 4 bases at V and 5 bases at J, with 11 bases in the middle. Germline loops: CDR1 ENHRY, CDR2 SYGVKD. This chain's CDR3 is CAISGLGGETQYF. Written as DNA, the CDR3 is TGTGCCATCAGTGGTCTGGGTGGGGAGACCCAGTACTTC.

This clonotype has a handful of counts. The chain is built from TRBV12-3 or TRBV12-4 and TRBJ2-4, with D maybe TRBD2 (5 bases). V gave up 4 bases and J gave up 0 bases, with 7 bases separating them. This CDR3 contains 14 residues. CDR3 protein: CASSYGLAKNIQYF. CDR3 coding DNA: TGTGCCAGCAGTTACGGACTAGCCAAAAACATTCAGTACTTC.

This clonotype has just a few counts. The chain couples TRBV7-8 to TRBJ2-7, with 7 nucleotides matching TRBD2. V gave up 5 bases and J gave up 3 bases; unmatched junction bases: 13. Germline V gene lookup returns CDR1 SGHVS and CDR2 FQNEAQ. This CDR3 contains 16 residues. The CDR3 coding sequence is TGTGCCAGCAGCCCGGTTCGGCTAGCGGATTTCTACGAGCAGTACTTC. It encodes CASSPVRLADFYEQYF.

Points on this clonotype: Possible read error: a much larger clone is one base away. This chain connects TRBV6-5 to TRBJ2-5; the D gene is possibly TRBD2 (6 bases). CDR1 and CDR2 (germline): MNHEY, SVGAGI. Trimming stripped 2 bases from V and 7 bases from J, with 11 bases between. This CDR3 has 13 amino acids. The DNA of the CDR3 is TGTGCCAGCAGTTACCTGATGGGGGGGACCCAGTACTTC. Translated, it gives CASSYLMGGTQYF.

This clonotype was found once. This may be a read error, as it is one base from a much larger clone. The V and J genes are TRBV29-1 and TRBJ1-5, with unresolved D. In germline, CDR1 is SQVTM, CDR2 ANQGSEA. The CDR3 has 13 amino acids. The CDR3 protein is CSVGPEGNLPQHF. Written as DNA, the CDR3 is TGCAGCGTTGGACCCGAAGGGAATCTGCCCCAGCATTTT.

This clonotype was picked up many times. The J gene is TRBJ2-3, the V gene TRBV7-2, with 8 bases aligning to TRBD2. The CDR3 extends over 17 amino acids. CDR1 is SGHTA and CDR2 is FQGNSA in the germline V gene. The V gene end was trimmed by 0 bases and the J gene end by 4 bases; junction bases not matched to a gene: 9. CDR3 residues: CASSLAPRLASPDTQYF. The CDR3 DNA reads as TGTGCCAGCAGCTTAGCACCCAGACTAGCGAGTCCAGATACGCAGTATTTT.

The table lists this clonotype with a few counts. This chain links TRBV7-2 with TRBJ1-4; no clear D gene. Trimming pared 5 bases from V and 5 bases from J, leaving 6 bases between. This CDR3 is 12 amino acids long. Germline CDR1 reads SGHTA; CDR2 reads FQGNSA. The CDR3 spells CASSRLNEKLFF. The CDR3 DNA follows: TGTGCCAGCAGCCGGCTCAATGAAAAACTGTTTTTT.

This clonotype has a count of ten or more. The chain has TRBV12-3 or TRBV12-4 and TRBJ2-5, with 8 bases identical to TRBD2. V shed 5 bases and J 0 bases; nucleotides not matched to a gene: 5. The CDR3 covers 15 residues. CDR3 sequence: CASSPGGQHQETQYF. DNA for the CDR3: TGTGCCAGCAGTCCGGGGGGGCAGCACCAAGAGACCCAGTACTTC.

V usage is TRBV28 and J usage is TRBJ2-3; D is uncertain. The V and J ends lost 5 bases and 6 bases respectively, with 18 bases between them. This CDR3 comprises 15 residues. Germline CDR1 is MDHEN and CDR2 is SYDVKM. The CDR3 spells CASSRMSIGEDTQYF. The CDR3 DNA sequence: TGTGCCAGCAGTCGCATGAGTATTGGCGAGGATACGCAGTATTTT.

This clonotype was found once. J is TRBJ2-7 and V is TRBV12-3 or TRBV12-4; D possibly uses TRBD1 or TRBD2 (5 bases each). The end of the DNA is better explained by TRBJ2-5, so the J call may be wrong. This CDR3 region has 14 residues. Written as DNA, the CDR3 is TGTGCCAGCAGTCTCGGACAACTAGAAGCGACCCAGTACTTC. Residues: CASSLGQLEATQYF.

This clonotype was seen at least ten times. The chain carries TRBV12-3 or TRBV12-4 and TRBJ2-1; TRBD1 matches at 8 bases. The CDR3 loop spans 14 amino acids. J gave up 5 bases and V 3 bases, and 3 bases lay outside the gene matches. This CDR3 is CASSLDRANNEQFF. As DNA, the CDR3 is TGTGCCAGCAGTTTGGACAGGGCAAACAATGAGCAGTTCTTC.

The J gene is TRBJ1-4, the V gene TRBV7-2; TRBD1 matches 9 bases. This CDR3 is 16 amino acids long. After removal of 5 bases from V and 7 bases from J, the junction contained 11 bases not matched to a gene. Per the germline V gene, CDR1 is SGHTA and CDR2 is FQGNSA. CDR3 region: CASSPRGGTGLEKLFF. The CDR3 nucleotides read TGTGCCAGCAGCCCGCGCGGTGGGACAGGGCTTGAAAAACTGTTTTTT.

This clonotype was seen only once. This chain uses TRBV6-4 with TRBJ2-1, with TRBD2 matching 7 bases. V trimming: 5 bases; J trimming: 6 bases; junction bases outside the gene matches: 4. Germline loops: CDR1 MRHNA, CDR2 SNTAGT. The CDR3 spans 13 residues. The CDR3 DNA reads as TGTGCCAGCAGTCAGCGGGGTTCCAATGAGCAGTTCTTC. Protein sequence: CASSQRGSNEQFF.

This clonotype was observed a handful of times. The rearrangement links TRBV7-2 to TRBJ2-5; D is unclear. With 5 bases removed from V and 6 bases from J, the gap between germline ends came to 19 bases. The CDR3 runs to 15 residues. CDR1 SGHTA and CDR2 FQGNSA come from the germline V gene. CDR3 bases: TGTGCCAGCAGCGCCACCCAGCTATTGTTACAGACCCAGTACTTC. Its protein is CASSATQLLLQTQYF.

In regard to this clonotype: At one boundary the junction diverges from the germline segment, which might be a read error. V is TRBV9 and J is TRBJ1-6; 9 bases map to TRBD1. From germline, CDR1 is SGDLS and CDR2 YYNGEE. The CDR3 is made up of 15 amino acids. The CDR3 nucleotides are TGTGCCAGCAGCGTTGCGGGGACAGGGTCCTCACCCCCCCACTTT. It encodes CASSVAGTGSSPPHF.

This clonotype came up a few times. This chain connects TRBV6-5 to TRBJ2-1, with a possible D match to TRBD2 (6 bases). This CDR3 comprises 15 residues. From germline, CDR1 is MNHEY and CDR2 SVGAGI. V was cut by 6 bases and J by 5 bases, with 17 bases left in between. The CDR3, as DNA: TGTGCCAGCAGCCCCTCCATCCTAGCGAACAATGAGCAGTTCTTC. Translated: CASSPSILANNEQFF.

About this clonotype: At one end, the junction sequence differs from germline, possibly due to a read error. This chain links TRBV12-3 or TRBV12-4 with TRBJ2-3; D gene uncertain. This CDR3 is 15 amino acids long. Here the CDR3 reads CASSFVASGADAQYF. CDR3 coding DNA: TGTGCCAGCAGTTTCGTGGCTTCGGGCGCAGATGCGCAGTATTTT.

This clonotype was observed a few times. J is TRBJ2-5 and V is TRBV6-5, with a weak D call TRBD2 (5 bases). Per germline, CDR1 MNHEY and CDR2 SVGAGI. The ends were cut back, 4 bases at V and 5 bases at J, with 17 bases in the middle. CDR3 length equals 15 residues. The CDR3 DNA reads TGTGCCAGCAGTTTCCTAGCCCGGGGTCGGGAGACCCAGTACTTC. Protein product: CASSFLARGRETQYF.

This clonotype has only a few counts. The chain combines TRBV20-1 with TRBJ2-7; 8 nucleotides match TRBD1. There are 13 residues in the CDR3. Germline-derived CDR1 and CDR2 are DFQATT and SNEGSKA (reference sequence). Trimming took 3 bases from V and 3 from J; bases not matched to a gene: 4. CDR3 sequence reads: CSARGQENYEQYF. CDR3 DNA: TGCAGTGCTAGGGGACAGGAGAACTACGAGCAGTACTTC.

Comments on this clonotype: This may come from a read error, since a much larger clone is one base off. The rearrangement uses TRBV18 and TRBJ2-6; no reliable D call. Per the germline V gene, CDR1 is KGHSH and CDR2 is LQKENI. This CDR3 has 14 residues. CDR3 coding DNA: TGTGCCAGCTCACCGAACTCTGAGGCCAACGTCCTGACTTTC. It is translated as CASSPNSEANVLTF. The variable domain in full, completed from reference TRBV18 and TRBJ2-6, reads NAGVMQNPRHLVRRRGQEARLRCSPMKGHSHVYWYRQLPEEGLKFMVYLQKENIIDESGMPKERFSAEFPKEGPSILRIQQVVRGDSAAYFCASSPNSEANVLTFGAGSRLTVL.

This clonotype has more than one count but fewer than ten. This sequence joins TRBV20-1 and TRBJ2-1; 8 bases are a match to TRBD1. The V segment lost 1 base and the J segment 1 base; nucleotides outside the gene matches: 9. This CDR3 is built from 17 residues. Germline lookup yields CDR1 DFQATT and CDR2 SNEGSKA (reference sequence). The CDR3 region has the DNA TGCAGTGCTAGAGGGCAGGGGGCGCGTTTATCCTACAATGAGCAGTTCTTC. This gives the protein CSARGQGARLSYNEQFF.

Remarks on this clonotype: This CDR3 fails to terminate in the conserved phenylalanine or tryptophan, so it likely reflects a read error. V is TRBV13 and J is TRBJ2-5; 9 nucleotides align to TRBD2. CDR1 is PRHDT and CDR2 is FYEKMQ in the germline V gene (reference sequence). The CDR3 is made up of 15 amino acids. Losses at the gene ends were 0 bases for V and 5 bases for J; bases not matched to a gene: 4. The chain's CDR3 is CASSLGRGGPETQYC. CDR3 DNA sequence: TGTGCCAGCAGCTTAGGGCGGGGGGGCCCGGAGACCCAGTACTGC.

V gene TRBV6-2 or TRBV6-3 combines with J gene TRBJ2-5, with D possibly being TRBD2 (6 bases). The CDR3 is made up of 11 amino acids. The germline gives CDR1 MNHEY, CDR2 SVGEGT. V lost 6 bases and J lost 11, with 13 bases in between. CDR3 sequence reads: CASSAIAEQYF. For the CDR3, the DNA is TGTGCCAGCAGCGCGATAGCGGAGCAGTACTTC.